This is a list of T cell receptor beta chains from one sample in a study of chemoradiotherapy in HPV16-positive cancers. Produced via immunoSEQ multiplex PCR; TCRdb's table is partial and in-frame only. The table shows roughly 13,000 clones, with over 85% occurring only once. Sequencing used tumor tissue, obtained from a patient who underwent chemoradiotherapy. All receptors come from a human donor with HPV-associated anogenital cancer. The CDR3 runs from the conserved cysteine through the conserved F or W. Each record gives: D gene, clone size, J gene, V gene, CDR3 DNA, CDR3 protein. D genes are given only for firm matches. Clone size is given for some rows only: seen once, a few or many times, or a class if the clone is expanded.

d_gene: NA
abundance: once
j_gene: TRBJ2-2
v_gene: TRBV7-9
CDR3nt: TGTGCCAGCAGCCTTAGTTTCACCGGGGAGCTGTTTTTT
CDR3aa: CASSLSFTGELFF

d_gene: TRBD1
abundance: NA
j_gene: TRBJ2-2
v_gene: TRBV7-6
CDR3nt: TGTGCCAGCAGGACCGGGACAGGGGGATACACCGGGGAGCTGTTTTTT
CDR3aa: CASRTGTGGYTGELFF

d_gene: NA
abundance: NA
j_gene: TRBJ1-4
v_gene: TRBV9
CDR3nt: TGTGCCAGCAGCGCGGGGGGGCTTGACGAAAAACTGTTTTTT
CDR3aa: CASSAGGLDEKLFF

d_gene: NA
abundance: NA
j_gene: TRBJ2-7
v_gene: TRBV11-2
CDR3nt: TGTGCCAGCAGCTTAGCCTACGGGACTTCCTCTGTCGAGCAGTACTTC
CDR3aa: CASSLAYGTSSVEQYF

d_gene: TRBD2
abundance: NA
j_gene: TRBJ2-5
v_gene: TRBV11-2
CDR3nt: TGTGCCAGCAGCTTAGCAAGCGGGGCGGGAGGAGAGACCCAGTACTTC
CDR3aa: CASSLASGAGGETQYF

d_gene: NA
abundance: NA
j_gene: TRBJ2-5
v_gene: TRBV30
CDR3nt: TGTGCCTGGAATTCGAGGAGGACCCAGTACTTC
CDR3aa: CAWNSRRTQYF

d_gene: NA
abundance: NA
j_gene: TRBJ2-1
v_gene: TRBV5-1
CDR3nt: TGCGCCAGCAGCTTAAGAGACGCCCACAATGAGCAGTTCTTC
CDR3aa: CASSLRDAHNEQFF

d_gene: NA
abundance: NA
j_gene: TRBJ1-4
v_gene: TRBV6-6
CDR3nt: TGTGCCAGCAGTCCTAGCGCAGGCTCAACGGGTGAAAAACTGTTTTTT
CDR3aa: CASSPSAGSTGEKLFF

d_gene: NA
abundance: NA
j_gene: TRBJ1-4
v_gene: TRBV28
CDR3nt: TGTGCCAGCAATACGGGAGAAAAACTGTTTTTT
CDR3aa: CASNTGEKLFF

d_gene: NA
abundance: NA
j_gene: TRBJ1-4
v_gene: TRBV19
CDR3nt: TGTGCCAGTAGTAGCCCCATGGGGGTGGGCAATGAAAAACTGTTTTTT
CDR3aa: CASSSPMGVGNEKLFF

d_gene: NA
abundance: NA
j_gene: TRBJ2-7
v_gene: TRBV7-2
CDR3nt: TGTGCCAGCAGCTACGACATAGCCGAGCAGTACTTC
CDR3aa: CASSYDIAEQYF

d_gene: NA
abundance: NA
j_gene: TRBJ1-5
v_gene: TRBV6-5
CDR3nt: TGTGCCAGCAGTTACTTCGATGGGCCCCAGCATTTT
CDR3aa: CASSYFDGPQHF

d_gene: NA
abundance: NA
j_gene: TRBJ2-5
v_gene: TRBV6-6
CDR3nt: TGTGCCAGCAGTTATGGCCCCACCCGGCAGTACTTC
CDR3aa: CASSYGPTRQYF

d_gene: NA
abundance: NA
j_gene: TRBJ2-5
v_gene: TRBV25-1
CDR3nt: TGTGCCAGTCAGAGAGGCGGTCAAGAGACCCAGTACTTC
CDR3aa: CASQRGGQETQYF

d_gene: TRBD2
abundance: NA
j_gene: TRBJ2-1
v_gene: TRBV4-1
CDR3nt: TGCGCCAGCAGACCCGGGGGAGGGTGGGCCAACAATGAGCAGTTCTTC
CDR3aa: CASRPGGGWANNEQFF

d_gene: NA
abundance: NA
j_gene: TRBJ1-2
v_gene: TRBV14
CDR3nt: TGTGCCAGCAGCCAAGTTCTTACAGGGAGGGATGGCTACACCTTC
CDR3aa: CASSQVLTGRDGYTF

d_gene: TRBD2
abundance: NA
j_gene: TRBJ2-2
v_gene: TRBV5-6
CDR3nt: TGTGCCAGCAGCTTGGCCTGGCGGGAGAGGACCGGGGAGCTGTTTTTT
CDR3aa: CASSLAWRERTGELFF

d_gene: TRBD2
abundance: NA
j_gene: TRBJ2-2
v_gene: TRBV5-6
CDR3nt: TGTGCCAGCAGCGGTGGGACTAGCGGGGCCGGGGAGCTGTTTTTT
CDR3aa: CASSGGTSGAGELFF

d_gene: TRBD1
abundance: NA
j_gene: TRBJ2-7
v_gene: TRBV13
CDR3nt: TGTGCCAGCAGCTTAGCCAGTACCAGGGACAGAAATCACTACGAGCAGTACTTC
CDR3aa: CASSLASTRDRNHYEQYF

d_gene: NA
abundance: NA
j_gene: TRBJ2-7
v_gene: TRBV21-1
CDR3nt: TGTGCCAGCAGCAAAAGAGGTGGTCTGAGGCTGGGTAATTACGAGCAGTACTTC
CDR3aa: CASSKRGGLRLGNYEQYF

d_gene: TRBD2
abundance: NA
j_gene: TRBJ2-5
v_gene: TRBV11-3
CDR3nt: TGTGCCAGCAGCTTATCGACTAGCCGAGGTGGAGAGACCCAGTACTTC
CDR3aa: CASSLSTSRGGETQYF

d_gene: TRBD1
abundance: NA
j_gene: TRBJ1-5
v_gene: TRBV18
CDR3nt: TGTGCCAGCTCGGGGACAGGGGCAAGGGGGGCTCAGCCCCAGCATTTT
CDR3aa: CASSGTGARGAQPQHF

d_gene: TRBD1
abundance: NA
j_gene: TRBJ1-2
v_gene: TRBV6-1
CDR3nt: TGTGCCAGCGGAGGACAGGGAGGTAACTATGGCTACACCTTC
CDR3aa: CASGGQGGNYGYTF

d_gene: TRBD1
abundance: NA
j_gene: TRBJ1-3
v_gene: TRBV5-6
CDR3nt: TGTGCCAGCAGCTTGACAAAGGGGGCGTACAGCTCTGGAAACACCATATATTTT
CDR3aa: CASSLTKGAYSSGNTIYF

d_gene: TRBD1
abundance: once
j_gene: TRBJ2-1
v_gene: TRBV25-1
CDR3nt: TGTGCCAGCAGTGCCCGGGGACAGACCATCTACAATGAGCAGTTCTTC
CDR3aa: CASSARGQTIYNEQFF

d_gene: NA
abundance: NA
j_gene: TRBJ1-2
v_gene: TRBV27
CDR3nt: TGTGCCAGCAGTTTATTTGCTCCGTCAGGAGCGTATGGCTACACCTTC
CDR3aa: CASSLFAPSGAYGYTF

d_gene: NA
abundance: NA
j_gene: TRBJ2-3
v_gene: TRBV19
CDR3nt: TGTGCCAGTAGTATTGGGCGGAGCACAGATACGCAGTATTTT
CDR3aa: CASSIGRSTDTQYF

d_gene: NA
abundance: NA
j_gene: TRBJ2-3
v_gene: TRBV27
CDR3nt: TGTGCCAGCAGAAACAGGGTTACAGATACGCAGTATTTT
CDR3aa: CASRNRVTDTQYF

d_gene: NA
abundance: NA
j_gene: TRBJ1-5
v_gene: TRBV6-6
CDR3nt: TGTGCCAGCAGTCTGGGGGGTGGAAATCAGCCCCAGCATTTT
CDR3aa: CASSLGGGNQPQHF

d_gene: TRBD2
abundance: NA
j_gene: TRBJ2-7
v_gene: TRBV10-3
CDR3nt: TGTGCCATCAAACCTTCCGGGGGGGCGGGTACCTACGAGCAGTACTTC
CDR3aa: CAIKPSGGAGTYEQYF

d_gene: NA
abundance: NA
j_gene: TRBJ1-1
v_gene: TRBV10-3
CDR3nt: TGTGCCATCACCGGGGGCCTATTAAACACTGAAGCTTTCTTT
CDR3aa: CAITGGLLNTEAFF

d_gene: TRBD2
abundance: NA
j_gene: TRBJ2-5
v_gene: TRBV10-2
CDR3nt: TGCGCCAGCAGTGAGTGGGCGGGAGAGGGAGAGACCCAGTACTTC
CDR3aa: CASSEWAGEGETQYF

d_gene: NA
abundance: few
j_gene: TRBJ1-5
v_gene: TRBV11-2
CDR3nt: TGTGCCAGCAGCTTAGTAGGGGGAGGCAATCAGCCCCAGCATTTT
CDR3aa: CASSLVGGGNQPQHF

d_gene: NA
abundance: NA
j_gene: TRBJ1-2
v_gene: TRBV6-1
CDR3nt: TGTGCCAGCAGTGAGGGTGGAGCTAACTATGGCTACACCTTC
CDR3aa: CASSEGGANYGYTF

d_gene: NA
abundance: NA
j_gene: TRBJ2-3
v_gene: TRBV2
CDR3nt: TGTGCCAGCAGTTTGGTAGGACAGAGCACAGATACGCAGTATTTT
CDR3aa: CASSLVGQSTDTQYF

d_gene: NA
abundance: NA
j_gene: TRBJ1-5
v_gene: TRBV19
CDR3nt: TGTGCCAGCAGACGGGGGAATCAGCCCCAGCATTTT
CDR3aa: CASRRGNQPQHF

d_gene: TRBD2
abundance: few
j_gene: TRBJ2-1
v_gene: TRBV6-1
CDR3nt: TGTGCCAGCAATTCCGGGACTAGCTCCTACAATGAGCAGTTCTTC
CDR3aa: CASNSGTSSYNEQFF

d_gene: NA
abundance: NA
j_gene: TRBJ2-1
v_gene: TRBV20-1
CDR3nt: TGCAGTGCACAAGGGGGGAATGAGCAGTTCTTC
CDR3aa: CSAQGGNEQFF

d_gene: TRBD1
abundance: NA
j_gene: TRBJ2-2
v_gene: TRBV5-1
CDR3nt: TGCGCCAGCAGCTTGGGACAGGGGGGGCTGTTTTTT
CDR3aa: CASSLGQGGLFF

d_gene: NA
abundance: NA
j_gene: TRBJ1-1
v_gene: TRBV27
CDR3nt: TGTGCCAGCAGTCCGCAAATGCTGAACACTGAAGCTTTCTTT
CDR3aa: CASSPQMLNTEAFF

d_gene: NA
abundance: NA
j_gene: TRBJ2-2
v_gene: TRBV18
CDR3nt: TGTGCCAGCTCACCCATGGCGAACACCGGGGAGCTGTTTTTT
CDR3aa: CASSPMANTGELFF

d_gene: NA
abundance: NA
j_gene: TRBJ1-1
v_gene: TRBV21-1
CDR3nt: TGTGCCAGAAGTTTTCACCCTGTCGAAGCTTTCTTT
CDR3aa: CARSFHPVEAFF

d_gene: NA
abundance: NA
j_gene: TRBJ2-7
v_gene: TRBV5-6
CDR3nt: TGTGCCAGCAGCTTGCACGAGAGTGGGGCCGACGAGCAGTACTTC
CDR3aa: CASSLHESGADEQYF

d_gene: NA
abundance: NA
j_gene: TRBJ1-3
v_gene: TRBV5-6
CDR3nt: TGTGCCAGCAGCCAAGTGTCCCCTGGAAACACCATATATTTT
CDR3aa: CASSQVSPGNTIYF

d_gene: TRBD1
abundance: NA
j_gene: TRBJ2-7
v_gene: TRBV11-3
CDR3nt: TGTGCCAGCAGCGGAAGGGGGCTCTACTACGAGCAGTACTTC
CDR3aa: CASSGRGLYYEQYF

d_gene: NA
abundance: NA
j_gene: TRBJ1-1
v_gene: TRBV7-9
CDR3nt: TGTGCCAGCAGCTTAGTCAGGGACGAAGCTTTCTTT
CDR3aa: CASSLVRDEAFF

d_gene: TRBD2
abundance: NA
j_gene: TRBJ2-1
v_gene: TRBV4-3
CDR3nt: TGCGCCAGCAGCCAAGATTTGGGGACTAGCGGGAGCCAGGAGCAGTTCTTC
CDR3aa: CASSQDLGTSGSQEQFF

d_gene: TRBD2
abundance: NA
j_gene: TRBJ2-1
v_gene: TRBV6-5
CDR3nt: TGTGCCAGCAGAGCGGGAGGGCCGAGGTACAATGAGCAGTTCTTC
CDR3aa: CASRAGGPRYNEQFF

d_gene: TRBD1
abundance: NA
j_gene: TRBJ2-2
v_gene: TRBV28
CDR3nt: TGTGCCAGTACCCGACAGGGGGCTAGAACCGGGGAGCTGTTTTTT
CDR3aa: CASTRQGARTGELFF

d_gene: TRBD1
abundance: NA
j_gene: TRBJ1-1
v_gene: TRBV6-1
CDR3nt: TGTGCCAGCAGTGCGGCCCGTAGTCGGACAGGGGCGACTGAAGCTTTCTTT
CDR3aa: CASSAARSRTGATEAFF

d_gene: NA
abundance: NA
j_gene: TRBJ1-1
v_gene: TRBV5-1
CDR3nt: TGCGCCAGCAGCTTGGACAACGATCGTGAAGCTTTCTTT
CDR3aa: CASSLDNDREAFF

d_gene: TRBD2
abundance: NA
j_gene: TRBJ2-3
v_gene: TRBV11-3
CDR3nt: TGTGCCAGCAGCTCGCTAGCGGGAGGAAGGACAGATACGCAGTATTTT
CDR3aa: CASSSLAGGRTDTQYF